The rows below give T cell receptor beta chains drawn from one sample of a study of blood T cell repertoires in COVID-19. Only in-frame clones appear in the TCRdb table, and some are missing; sequencing was by immunoSEQ multiplex PCR. The table has 200,000 to 300,000 clones, approximately 90% seen once. The sequenced material came from PBMCs or T cells enriched from blood (not recorded which). These receptors were obtained from a man in his fifties who had been exposed to COVID-19. Both conserved end residues are part of each CDR3. The order of the fields is clone size, D gene, V gene, J gene, CDR3 protein, CDR3 DNA. D genes are given only for firm matches. Size values are once, few and many counts, or a class for expanded clones, and some rows have none.

clone_size: .; d_call: .; v_call: TRBV9; j_call: TRBJ1-6; cdr3_aa: CASSVDGGSGSPLHF; cdr3_nt: TGTGCCAGCAGCGTAGATGGGGGGAGCGGGTCACCCCTCCACTTT
clone_size: .; d_call: .; v_call: TRBV24-1; j_call: TRBJ2-3; cdr3_aa: CATSLATSTSTDTQYF; cdr3_nt: TGTGCCACCAGTTTGGCGACGTCGACTAGCACAGATACGCAGTATTTT
clone_size: .; d_call: TRBD2; v_call: TRBV5-1; j_call: TRBJ2-1; cdr3_aa: CASSLLGGSGEQFF; cdr3_nt: TGCGCCAGCAGCTTACTCGGCGGGAGTGGGGAGCAGTTCTTC
clone_size: .; d_call: .; v_call: TRBV7-9; j_call: TRBJ2-2; cdr3_aa: CASSSSTGTGELFF; cdr3_nt: TGTGCCAGCAGCTCATCTACAGGGACCGGGGAGCTGTTTTTT
clone_size: .; d_call: TRBD1; v_call: TRBV29-1; j_call: TRBJ1-2; cdr3_aa: CSVGDSNYGYTF; cdr3_nt: TGCAGCGTTGGGGACAGTAACTATGGCTACACCTTC
clone_size: .; d_call: .; v_call: TRBV5-1; j_call: TRBJ1-6; cdr3_aa: CASSLALYLSPLHF; cdr3_nt: TGCGCCAGCAGCTTGGCCTTGTATCTCTCACCCCTCCACTTT
clone_size: .; d_call: TRBD1; v_call: TRBV7-2; j_call: TRBJ2-1; cdr3_aa: CASSPQAGQGNNEQFF; cdr3_nt: TGTGCCAGCAGCCCCCAGGCGGGACAGGGAAACAATGAGCAGTTCTTC
clone_size: .; d_call: .; v_call: TRBV13; j_call: TRBJ1-1; cdr3_aa: CASSQNQVGNTEAFF; cdr3_nt: TGTGCCAGCAGCCAAAACCAGGTTGGTAACACTGAAGCTTTCTTT
clone_size: .; d_call: .; v_call: TRBV5-5; j_call: TRBJ1-2; cdr3_aa: CASRNPDGNYGYTF; cdr3_nt: TGTGCCAGCAGAAATCCCGACGGGAACTATGGCTACACCTTC
clone_size: .; d_call: TRBD1; v_call: TRBV19; j_call: TRBJ1-2; cdr3_aa: CASSSGTAYGYTF; cdr3_nt: TGTGCCAGTAGTAGCGGGACAGCCTATGGCTACACCTTC
clone_size: .; d_call: TRBD1; v_call: TRBV3-1/TRBV3-2; j_call: TRBJ2-3; cdr3_aa: CASSQTQQGVDEYF; cdr3_nt: TGTGCCAGCAGCCAAACACAACAGGGGGTCGACGAGTATTTT
clone_size: .; d_call: .; v_call: TRBV28; j_call: TRBJ1-5; cdr3_aa: CASNQLGGRGQPQHF; cdr3_nt: TGTGCCAGCAATCAGTTGGGGGGTAGGGGCCAGCCCCAGCATTTT
clone_size: .; d_call: TRBD2; v_call: TRBV10-3; j_call: TRBJ2-3; cdr3_aa: CAISEIAGGRADTQYF; cdr3_nt: TGTGCCATCAGTGAAATAGCGGGAGGGCGCGCAGATACGCAGTATTTT
clone_size: .; d_call: TRBD1; v_call: TRBV10-3; j_call: TRBJ1-3; cdr3_aa: CASGQPSSGNTIYF; cdr3_nt: TGTGCCTCGGGACAGCCGAGCTCTGGAAACACCATATATTTT
clone_size: .; d_call: .; v_call: TRBV5-4; j_call: TRBJ2-2; cdr3_aa: CASSLEGANTGELFF; cdr3_nt: TGTGCCAGCAGCTTGGAGGGGGCGAACACCGGGGAGCTGTTTTTT
clone_size: .; d_call: TRBD2; v_call: TRBV19; j_call: TRBJ2-1; cdr3_aa: CASSIASGAYNEQFF; cdr3_nt: TGTGCCAGTAGTATAGCTAGCGGGGCCTACAATGAGCAGTTCTTC
clone_size: .; d_call: .; v_call: TRBV29-1; j_call: TRBJ1-1; cdr3_aa: CSVVGGTWDTEAFF; cdr3_nt: TGCAGCGTTGTGGGAGGGACTTGGGACACTGAAGCTTTCTTT
clone_size: .; d_call: TRBD1; v_call: TRBV19; j_call: TRBJ1-6; cdr3_aa: CASSIQGAVNSPLHF; cdr3_nt: TGTGCCAGTAGTATCCAGGGGGCAGTGAATTCACCCCTCCACTTT
clone_size: .; d_call: .; v_call: TRBV5-1; j_call: TRBJ1-2; cdr3_aa: CASSLVAANYGYTF; cdr3_nt: TGCGCCAGCAGCTTGGTGGCGGCTAACTATGGCTACACCTTC
clone_size: .; d_call: .; v_call: TRBV5-1; j_call: TRBJ2-7; cdr3_aa: CASSFQGSEQYF; cdr3_nt: TGCGCCAGCAGCTTTCAGGGTAGCGAGCAGTACTTC
clone_size: once; d_call: .; v_call: TRBV10-3; j_call: TRBJ1-1; cdr3_aa: CALSRGQLTENTEAFF; cdr3_nt: TGTGCCCTGAGCAGGGGCCAGCTAACAGAGAACACTGAAGCTTTCTTT
clone_size: .; d_call: .; v_call: TRBV2; j_call: TRBJ1-1; cdr3_aa: CASSESRTSQGTEAFF; cdr3_nt: TGTGCCAGCAGTGAAAGTCGCACCAGTCAGGGGACTGAAGCTTTCTTT
clone_size: .; d_call: TRBD1; v_call: TRBV5-1; j_call: TRBJ1-5; cdr3_aa: CASSRGTGGFSPNQPQHF; cdr3_nt: TGCGCCAGCAGCCGCGGGACAGGGGGCTTTTCCCCTAATCAGCCCCAGCATTTT
clone_size: once; d_call: .; v_call: TRBV21-1; j_call: TRBJ2-1; cdr3_aa: CASRNRGQKIPYNEQFF; cdr3_nt: TGTGCCAGCAGGAACAGGGGGCAGAAGATCCCCTACAATGAGCAGTTCTTC
clone_size: .; d_call: .; v_call: TRBV27; j_call: TRBJ1-2; cdr3_aa: CASHGEGKGNYGYTF; cdr3_nt: TGTGCCAGCCACGGCGAGGGCAAGGGTAACTATGGCTACACCTTC
clone_size: .; d_call: TRBD1; v_call: TRBV9; j_call: TRBJ2-1; cdr3_aa: CASSLPGGGEQFF; cdr3_nt: TGTGCCAGCAGCCTCCCAGGGGGTGGTGAGCAGTTCTTC
clone_size: .; d_call: .; v_call: TRBV5-1; j_call: TRBJ1-1; cdr3_aa: CASSTGDDGRTEAFF; cdr3_nt: TGCGCCAGCAGCACCGGGGATGATGGGAGGACTGAAGCTTTCTTT
clone_size: .; d_call: .; v_call: TRBV3-1/TRBV3-2; j_call: TRBJ1-2; cdr3_aa: CASSPRGGRNYGYTF; cdr3_nt: TGTGCCAGCAGCCCCCGGGGGGGGAGAAACTATGGCTACACCTTC
clone_size: once; d_call: TRBD2; v_call: TRBV27; j_call: TRBJ2-1; cdr3_aa: CASSSLWDYNNEQFF; cdr3_nt: TGTGCCAGCAGTTCTCTCTGGGACTACAACAATGAGCAGTTCTTC
clone_size: .; d_call: TRBD1; v_call: TRBV5-1; j_call: TRBJ2-7; cdr3_aa: CASSSRDRGSYEQYF; cdr3_nt: TGCGCCAGCAGCTCCAGGGACAGGGGGAGCTACGAGCAGTACTTC
clone_size: .; d_call: .; v_call: TRBV4-2; j_call: TRBJ1-4; cdr3_aa: CASSQDPYGGQKLFF; cdr3_nt: TGTGCCAGCAGCCAAGATCCATACGGGGGACAAAAACTGTTTTTT
clone_size: .; d_call: TRBD1; v_call: TRBV19; j_call: TRBJ1-3; cdr3_aa: CASSTGRTGAFSGNTIYF; cdr3_nt: TGTGCCAGTAGTACCGGACGGACAGGGGCGTTCTCTGGAAACACCATATATTTT
clone_size: .; d_call: .; v_call: TRBV27; j_call: TRBJ1-1; cdr3_aa: CASIASRGNTEAFF; cdr3_nt: TGTGCCAGCATCGCGAGCAGAGGGAACACTGAAGCTTTCTTT
clone_size: once; d_call: TRBD2; v_call: TRBV5-4; j_call: TRBJ2-5; cdr3_aa: CASSTPGLAEKETQYF; cdr3_nt: TGTGCCAGCAGCACCCCGGGACTAGCGGAAAAAGAGACCCAGTACTTC
clone_size: .; d_call: .; v_call: TRBV18; j_call: TRBJ1-6; cdr3_aa: CASSPVGRNSPLHF; cdr3_nt: TGTGCCAGCTCACCCGTGGGGCGGAATTCACCCCTCCACTTT
clone_size: once; d_call: TRBD2; v_call: TRBV5-1; j_call: TRBJ2-7; cdr3_aa: CASSFSTSGRLPYEQYF; cdr3_nt: TGCGCCAGCAGCTTCTCTACTAGCGGGCGACTGCCCTACGAGCAGTACTTC
clone_size: .; d_call: TRBD1; v_call: TRBV2; j_call: TRBJ2-7; cdr3_aa: CASTRDRGREQYF; cdr3_nt: TGTGCCAGCACCCGGGACAGGGGTCGCGAGCAGTACTTC
clone_size: .; d_call: TRBD2; v_call: TRBV5-4; j_call: TRBJ2-2; cdr3_aa: CASSLRRLATTGELFF; cdr3_nt: TGTGCCAGCAGCTTGAGGAGACTAGCTACCACCGGGGAGCTGTTTTTT
clone_size: .; d_call: .; v_call: TRBV3-1/TRBV3-2; j_call: TRBJ1-5; cdr3_aa: CASSHGGLGPQHF; cdr3_nt: TGTGCCAGCAGCCATGGGGGCCTAGGGCCCCAGCATTTT
clone_size: .; d_call: TRBD2; v_call: TRBV2; j_call: TRBJ2-3; cdr3_aa: CASSDNSGTTDTQYF; cdr3_nt: TGTGCCAGCAGTGACAATAGCGGGACCACAGATACGCAGTATTTT
clone_size: .; d_call: .; v_call: TRBV7-2; j_call: TRBJ1-2; cdr3_aa: CASSTRTVSRFGGYTF; cdr3_nt: TGTGCCAGCAGCACCCGGACAGTTTCAAGGTTCGGCGGCTACACCTTC
clone_size: .; d_call: .; v_call: TRBV28; j_call: TRBJ2-2; cdr3_aa: CASSFLTGELFF; cdr3_nt: TGTGCCAGCAGTTTTCTCACCGGGGAGCTGTTTTTT
clone_size: .; d_call: .; v_call: TRBV27; j_call: TRBJ1-1; cdr3_aa: CASSLSVLTEAFF; cdr3_nt: TGTGCCAGCAGTTTATCCGTTCTCACTGAAGCTTTCTTT
clone_size: .; d_call: .; v_call: TRBV20-1; j_call: TRBJ1-2; cdr3_aa: CSASPNPTGRPYGYTF; cdr3_nt: TGCAGTGCTAGTCCCAACCCAACAGGACGGCCCTATGGCTACACCTTC
clone_size: .; d_call: .; v_call: TRBV18; j_call: TRBJ2-4; cdr3_aa: CASSPLRGIAKNIQYF; cdr3_nt: TGTGCCAGCTCACCACTCCGGGGTATAGCCAAAAACATTCAGTACTTC
clone_size: .; d_call: TRBD1; v_call: TRBV28; j_call: TRBJ1-2; cdr3_aa: CASSGTGNNYGYTF; cdr3_nt: TGTGCCAGCAGTGGGACAGGGAATAACTATGGCTACACCTTC
clone_size: .; d_call: .; v_call: TRBV21-1; j_call: TRBJ1-1; cdr3_aa: CASSPPERGGEWNTEAFF; cdr3_nt: TGTGCCAGCAGCCCCCCAGAAAGGGGGGGGGAGTGGAACACTGAAGCTTTCTTT
clone_size: .; d_call: TRBD2; v_call: TRBV15; j_call: TRBJ2-5; cdr3_aa: CATSNGTSGGVSQETQYF; cdr3_nt: TGTGCCACCAGCAACGGGACTAGCGGGGGGGTGAGCCAAGAGACCCAGTACTTC
clone_size: .; d_call: .; v_call: TRBV5-6; j_call: TRBJ2-2; cdr3_aa: CASSLFLGGLAGELFF; cdr3_nt: TGTGCCAGCAGCTTATTCCTCGGGGGGCTGGCCGGGGAGCTGTTTTTT
clone_size: few; d_call: .; v_call: TRBV11-2; j_call: TRBJ2-5; cdr3_aa: CASAGFRVSGTQYF; cdr3_nt: TGTGCCAGCGCCGGGTTCCGAGTCAGTGGTACCCAGTACTTC
clone_size: .; d_call: .; v_call: TRBV19; j_call: TRBJ2-3; cdr3_aa: CASSRQLTDTQYF; cdr3_nt: TGTGCCAGTAGTCGACAGTTAACAGATACGCAGTATTTT
clone_size: .; d_call: .; v_call: TRBV24-1; j_call: TRBJ1-2; cdr3_aa: CATRGRGIGYTF; cdr3_nt: TGTGCCACCAGGGGACGGGGGATAGGCTACACCTTC